Following are 4 T cell receptor beta chains from one sample sequenced in a study of blood T cell repertoires in COVID-19. Sequencing used immunoSEQ multiplex PCR; TCRdb keeps in-frame clones, though not all of them. The sample includes 100,000 to 150,000 clones, more than 70% of them seen just once. The sequencing input was peripheral blood. The receptors originated from a human donor in a cohort sampled during active COVID-19.

The chain recombines TRBV29-1 with TRBJ1-4; D not resolved. CDR3 length equals 12 residues. With 7 bases removed from V and 2 bases from J, the gap between germline ends came to 8 bases. Germline V gives CDR1 SQVTM, CDR2 ANQGSEA. CDR3 sequence (DNA): TGCAGCGCGGAACAGACTAATGAAAAACTGTTTTTT. This translates into CSAEQTNEKLFF.

The chain links TRBV4-1 to TRBJ2-7; weak D call: TRBD1 (5 bases). V dropped 0 bases and J dropped 3 bases, with 15 bases sitting between them. The CDR3 spans 16 residues. The germline V gene has CDR1 MGHRA and CDR2 YSYEKL. The CDR3 region is CASSQDGAGQDYEQYF. As DNA, the CDR3 is TGCGCCAGCAGCCAAGATGGGGCAGGGCAGGACTACGAGCAGTACTTC.

The table lists this clone with a count of one. The rearrangement uses TRBV30 and TRBJ2-7; 7 bases are shared with TRBD1. The CDR3 runs 11 residues. Germline CDR1 is GTSNPN and CDR2 is SVGIG (reference sequence). Trimming cost V 5 bases and J 2 bases; bases outside gene matches: 0. The CDR3 reads CAWDRAYEQYF. CDR3 coding DNA: TGTGCCTGGGACAGGGCCTACGAGCAGTACTTC.

This clone was recorded once. The chain couples TRBV7-2 to TRBJ1-1, with 7 bases matching TRBD1. The CDR3 is 14 residues long. V lost 2 bases and J lost 10; bases outside the gene matches: 10. Germline lookup yields CDR1 SGHTA and CDR2 FQGNSA. CDR3 in amino acids: CASSLLGTGEIAFF. Written as DNA, the CDR3 is TGTGCCAGCAGCTTATTAGGAACAGGGGAAATAGCTTTCTTT.